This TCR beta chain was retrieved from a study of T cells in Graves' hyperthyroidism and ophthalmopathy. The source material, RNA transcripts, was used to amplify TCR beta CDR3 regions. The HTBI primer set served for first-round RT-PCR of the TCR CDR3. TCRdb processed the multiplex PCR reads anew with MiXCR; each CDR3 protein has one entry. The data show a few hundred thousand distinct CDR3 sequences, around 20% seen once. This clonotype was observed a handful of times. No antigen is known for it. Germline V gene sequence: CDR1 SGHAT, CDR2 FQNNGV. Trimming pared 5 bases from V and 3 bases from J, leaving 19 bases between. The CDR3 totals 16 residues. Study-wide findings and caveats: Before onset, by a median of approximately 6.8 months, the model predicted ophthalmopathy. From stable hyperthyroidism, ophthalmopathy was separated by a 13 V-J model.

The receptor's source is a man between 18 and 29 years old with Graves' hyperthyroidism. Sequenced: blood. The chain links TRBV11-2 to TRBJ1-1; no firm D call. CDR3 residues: CASSDDGNYGDTEAFF. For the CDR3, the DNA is TGTGCCAGCAGCGACGACGGAAATTATGGGGACACTGAAGCTTTCTTT.